This TCR beta chain was found in a study of blood T cell repertoires in COVID-19. On the study more broadly: Acute-phase and convalescent COVID-19 samples originated in the United States, Italy and Spain. From T cells, B-cell-depleted T cells, or PBMCs came the material, which was cDNA or gDNA.

This CDR3 is built from 15 residues. The germline gives CDR1 SGHTA, CDR2 FQGNSA. The V end lost 3 bases, the J end lost 5 bases, and 13 bases lay between the germline ends. In the original workflow: Using reference gene primer amplification, nucleated cell counts were estimated. Assay: immunoSEQ multiplex PCR; the TCRdb copy retains only in-frame clones and omits some. V and J calls and clone size are those listed in that table; D and trimming were worked out from the DNA. Altogether some 190,000 clones are present, about 88% being singletons, with the ten largest covering around 1.5%. V and J are TRBV7-2 and TRBJ2-2; perhaps TRBD2 as D (5 bases). The sequenced sample consisted of peripheral blood. The TCR sequence derives from a man in his late teens or twenties with active or convalescent COVID-19. The CDR3, as DNA: TGTGCCAGCAGCTTGCAGATAGCGTTTACCGGGGAGCTGTTTTTT. Protein product: CASSLQIAFTGELFF.